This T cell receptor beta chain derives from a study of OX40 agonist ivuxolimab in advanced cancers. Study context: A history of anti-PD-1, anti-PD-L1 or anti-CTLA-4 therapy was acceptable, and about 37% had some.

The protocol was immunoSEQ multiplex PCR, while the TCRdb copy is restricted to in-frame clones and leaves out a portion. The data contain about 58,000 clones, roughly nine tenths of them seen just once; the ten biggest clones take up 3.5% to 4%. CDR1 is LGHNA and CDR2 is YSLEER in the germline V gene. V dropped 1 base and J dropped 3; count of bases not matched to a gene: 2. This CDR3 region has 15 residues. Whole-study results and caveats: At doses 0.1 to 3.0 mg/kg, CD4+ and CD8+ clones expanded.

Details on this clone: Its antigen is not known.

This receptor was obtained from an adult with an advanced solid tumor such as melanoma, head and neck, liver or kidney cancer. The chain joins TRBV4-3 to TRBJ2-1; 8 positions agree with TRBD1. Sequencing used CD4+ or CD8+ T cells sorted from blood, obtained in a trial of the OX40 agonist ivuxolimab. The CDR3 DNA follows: TGCGCCAGCAGCCAAGTCAGGGGGCTCTACAATGAGCAGTTCTTC. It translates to CASSQVRGLYNEQFF.